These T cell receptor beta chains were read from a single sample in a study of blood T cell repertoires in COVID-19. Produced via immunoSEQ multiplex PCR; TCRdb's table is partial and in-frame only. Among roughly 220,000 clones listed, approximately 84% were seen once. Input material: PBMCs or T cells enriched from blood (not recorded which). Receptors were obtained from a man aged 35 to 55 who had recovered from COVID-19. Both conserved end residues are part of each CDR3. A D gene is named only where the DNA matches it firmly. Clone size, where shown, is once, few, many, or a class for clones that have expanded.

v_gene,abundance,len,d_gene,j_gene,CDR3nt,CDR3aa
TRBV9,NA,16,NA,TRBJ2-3,TGTGCCAGCAGCGTAGCTTCGGTAGTACCCACAGATACGCAGTATTTT,CASSVASVVPTDTQYF
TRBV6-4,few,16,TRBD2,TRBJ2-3,TGTGCCAGCAGTCAGACTAGCGGGAGGGGCACAGATACGCAGTATTTT,CASSQTSGRGTDTQYF
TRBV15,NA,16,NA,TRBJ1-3,TGTGCCACCAGCAGGGGTCCGGGAGCCTCTGGAAACACCATATATTTT,CATSRGPGASGNTIYF
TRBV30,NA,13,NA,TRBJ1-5,TGTGCCTGGAGTGGGAGTAGGGGTCAGCCCCAGCATTTT,CAWSGSRGQPQHF
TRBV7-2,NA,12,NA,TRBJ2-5,TGTGCCAGCAGCAACAGGCAAGAGACCCAGTACTTC,CASSNRQETQYF
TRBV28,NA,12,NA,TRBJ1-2,TGTGCCAGCAGCCTGACAACCTATGGCTACACCTTC,CASSLTTYGYTF
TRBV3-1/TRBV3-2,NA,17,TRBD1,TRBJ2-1,TGTGCCAGCAGCCAACCGATTGGACAGGGGGCAGAAAATGAGCAGTTCTTC,CASSQPIGQGAENEQFF
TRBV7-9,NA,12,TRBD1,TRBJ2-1,TGTGCCAGCAGCTTCAGGGGGCAGGAGCAGTTCTTC,CASSFRGQEQFF
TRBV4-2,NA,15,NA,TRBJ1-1,TGTGCCAGCAGCCAAGTATCCGGGGGGAACACTGAAGCTTTCTTT,CASSQVSGGNTEAFF
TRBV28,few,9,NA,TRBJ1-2,TGTGCCAGCCGTCGGGGCTACACCTTC,CASRRGYTF
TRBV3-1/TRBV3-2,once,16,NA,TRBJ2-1,TGTGCCAGCAGCCGTTATGGGGCCAGGCAGTACAATGAGCAGTTCTTC,CASSRYGARQYNEQFF
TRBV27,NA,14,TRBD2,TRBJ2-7,TGTGCCAGCAGTCCTAACGGGAGGGCCTACGAGCAGTACTTC,CASSPNGRAYEQYF
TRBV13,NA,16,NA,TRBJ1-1,TGTGCCAGCAGCTTACAGACAGGCACTAGAAACACTGAAGCTTTCTTT,CASSLQTGTRNTEAFF
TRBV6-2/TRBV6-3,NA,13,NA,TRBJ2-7,TGTGCCAGCAGTTATGGAGGGCTGGTCGAGCAGTACTTC,CASSYGGLVEQYF
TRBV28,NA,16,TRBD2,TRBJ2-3,TGTGCCAGCAGTTTCGGGGTAGCGGGGGGCACAGATACGCAGTATTTT,CASSFGVAGGTDTQYF
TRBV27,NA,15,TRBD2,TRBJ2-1,TGTGCCAGCAGTTTCGGCGGGGGGGCGTTCAATGAGCAGTTCTTC,CASSFGGGAFNEQFF
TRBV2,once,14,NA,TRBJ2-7,TGTGCCAGCAACTCGGGACTCCCTTCCAACGAGCAGTACTTC,CASNSGLPSNEQYF
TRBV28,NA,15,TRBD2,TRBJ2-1,TGTGCCAGCAGTCAACTAGCGGCCTCCTACAATGAGCAGTTCTTC,CASSQLAASYNEQFF
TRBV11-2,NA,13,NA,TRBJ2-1,TGTGCCAGCAGCTTCGGACAGTACAATGAGCAGTTCTTC,CASSFGQYNEQFF
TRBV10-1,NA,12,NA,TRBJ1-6,TGCGCCAGCAGGATGGACAGCTCACCCCTCCACTTT,CASRMDSSPLHF
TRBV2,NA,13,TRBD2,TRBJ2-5,TGTGCCAGCATGGCCCTAGCGGCAGAGACCCAGTACTTC,CASMALAAETQYF
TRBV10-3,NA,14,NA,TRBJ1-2,TGTGCCATCAGGGAAGCCGGGTCTAACTATGGCTACACCTTC,CAIREAGSNYGYTF
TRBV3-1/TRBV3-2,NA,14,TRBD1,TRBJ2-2,TGTGCCAGCAGCGACAGGGGGCATGACGGGGAGCTGTTTTTT,CASSDRGHDGELFF
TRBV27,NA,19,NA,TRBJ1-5,TGTGCCAGCAGTTTGCCCCAGGGGCAGCTACTTGATAGCAATCAGCCCCAGCATTTT,CASSLPQGQLLDSNQPQHF
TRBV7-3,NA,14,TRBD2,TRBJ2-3,TGTGCCAGCAGCTTTGGGACTAGCTCAGATACGCAGTATTTT,CASSFGTSSDTQYF
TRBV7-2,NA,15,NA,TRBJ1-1,TGTGCCAGCAGCCCTCAGGTGGGGGGACACACTGAAGCTTTCTTT,CASSPQVGGHTEAFF
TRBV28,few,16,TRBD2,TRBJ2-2,TGTGCCAGCAGTTACCCCCGACTAGCGGGGCGCGGGGAGCTGTTTTTT,CASSYPRLAGRGELFF
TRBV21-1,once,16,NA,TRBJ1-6,TGTGCCAGCAGACCTGAAGGGGGTTGGCATAATTCACCCCTCCACTTT,CASRPEGGWHNSPLHF
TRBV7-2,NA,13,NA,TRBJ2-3,TGTGCCAGCACACGCGCTAGCACAGATACGCAGTATTTT,CASTRASTDTQYF
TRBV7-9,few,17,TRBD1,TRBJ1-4,TGTGCCAGCAGCTCCCGGGACAGGGGGCGTTTAGGTGAAAAACTGTTTTTT,CASSSRDRGRLGEKLFF
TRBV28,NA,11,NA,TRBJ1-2,TGTGCCGGAGGGAATTTCTATGGCTACACCTTC,CAGGNFYGYTF
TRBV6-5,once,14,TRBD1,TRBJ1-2,TGTGCCAGCAAGGCGCCGGACAGGGGGCATGGCTACACCTTC,CASKAPDRGHGYTF
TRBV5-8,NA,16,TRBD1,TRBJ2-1,TGTGCCAGCAGCACCCTTGGACAGGGGGTTTACAATGAGCAGTTCTTC,CASSTLGQGVYNEQFF
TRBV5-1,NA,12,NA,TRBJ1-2,TGCGCCAGCAGCTTGGTCGGGGGTGGCTACACCTTC,CASSLVGGGYTF
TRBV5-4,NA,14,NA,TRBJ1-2,TGTGCCAGCAGCCACGACAGAGCTAACTATGGCTACACCTTC,CASSHDRANYGYTF
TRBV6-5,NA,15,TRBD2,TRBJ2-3,TGTGCCAGCAGGATACTAGCGGGAGGCACAGATACGCAGTATTTT,CASRILAGGTDTQYF
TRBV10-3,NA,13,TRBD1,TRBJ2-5,TGTGCCATCAGTTGGGACAGTCAAGAGACCCAGTACTTC,CAISWDSQETQYF
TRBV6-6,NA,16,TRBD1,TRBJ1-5,TGTGCCAGCAGTTCCGGGACAGGGTGGGTGAATCAGCCCCAGCATTTT,CASSSGTGWVNQPQHF
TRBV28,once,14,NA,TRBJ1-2,TGTGCCAGCAGTCCGGTGACAGGAACCTATGGCTACACCTTC,CASSPVTGTYGYTF
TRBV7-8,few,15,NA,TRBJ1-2,TGTGCCAGCAGCGTCGGTGTTGGGGAGAACTATGGCTACACCTTC,CASSVGVGENYGYTF
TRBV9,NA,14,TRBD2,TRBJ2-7,TGTGCCAGCAGCTGGGGACTAGACTCCTACGAGCAGTACTTC,CASSWGLDSYEQYF
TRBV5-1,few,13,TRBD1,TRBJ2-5,TGCGCCAGCAGTGGACAGGACCAAGAGACCCAGTACTTC,CASSGQDQETQYF
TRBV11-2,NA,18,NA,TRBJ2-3,TGTGCCAGCAGCCCCGGGGAGGCCGGGACCTTTAGCACAGATACGCAGTATTTT,CASSPGEAGTFSTDTQYF
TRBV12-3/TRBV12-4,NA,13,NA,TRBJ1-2,TGTGCCAGCAACTTCGGGGATGCAGATGGCTACACCTTC,CASNFGDADGYTF
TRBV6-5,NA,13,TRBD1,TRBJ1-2,TGTGCCAGCAGTTTCCGACAGGGCTATGGCTACACCTTC,CASSFRQGYGYTF